This entry concerns a single TCR beta chain. The antigen it recognizes is unknown. No base-level quality is on record; no much larger clone is a single base apart. From the germline V gene, CDR1 is SGHTA and CDR2 is FQGNSA. V is reduced by 8 bases and J by 7 bases, leaving a spacing of 18 bases between them. The CDR3 runs 14 amino acids, cysteine and phenylalanine included. Just the 42-base CDR3 DNA is kept, in frame starting at base 1. The time point label, as the study defines it: baseline before first vaccination. Samples from vaccinated people were obtained from the UK trials COV001 and COV002, which included a single-blind randomized controlled phase 2/3 trial of AZD1222 (ChAdOx1 nCoV-19) in healthy adults. Trial participant PBMC samples were collected at day 0 and day 28 after the second dose for TCRbeta chain sequencing. The sample originates from a study of T cell responses to AZD1222 COVID-19 vaccine (dated by TCRdb to the early 2020s). Study-wide context: AZD1222 recipients given second doses at about 4 weeks or at about 12 weeks were pooled, since spike-specific TCR depth and breadth were not found to differ between the two schedules. A total of under 250 trial participants underwent TCR sequencing, of whom about 210 had received two doses of AZD1222 and 26 had received two doses of the MenACWY control vaccine. Trial participants were enrolled by age into 18-55, 56-69 and 70-plus year subgroups, with about 150, 28 and 57 TCR-sequenced participants respectively.

The CDR3 regions of human TCRbeta chains were subjected to immunosequencing. Per the original workflow: Repertoire TCRs were matched against a reference library of SARS-CoV-2-specific TCRs generated with the MIRA antigen-specificity platform. Breadth meant the fraction of unique TCRs that were SARS-CoV-2-associated, whereas depth meant the fraction of total T cells that were SARS-CoV-2-associated. Using the MIRA data, every spike-specific TCR was mapped to the spike region that the TCR reacted to and assigned to either a CD4 or a CD8 class. Log10-transformed breadth and depth values were compared by one-way ANOVA with Sidak's multiple comparisons tests. TCRdb took over this immuneACCESS table, retaining in-frame rearrangements with V and J assigned. Such tables are incomplete; in checked studies, under half of the missing clones stem from an unresolved V gene, and the remainder is unexplained. The D gene and trimming were derived from the DNA, and the V and J assignments and clone size from that table. This sample comprises approximately 160,000 clones, 85% to 95% of them detected only once. More than 0.8% of the sample rests with the top ten.

The full study reports these points: The 56-69-year group was small, and its depth increase did not reach significance, likely because of low power. Because no samples from the day 14 peak response were available, repertoires could be characterized only after the peak T cell response. The vaccine-associated CD4 TCRs covered the entire spike protein, and the dominant responses fell in regions 160-218 and 743-854. After two AZD1222 doses, spike-specific TCR breadth and depth were significantly higher than at day 0 and than in MenACWY recipients. Participants were mostly white British and included more females than males, and it was suggested by the authors that clonal diversity may have been underestimated. Only five or six AZD1222 recipients were SARS-CoV-2 seropositive at baseline, limiting conclusions about previously exposed vaccinees. Epitopes outside the regions mutated in the B.1.351 and B.1.1.7 variants were reportedly recognized by nearly half of the unique spike-specific TCRs.

The sequence joins TRBV7-2 to TRBJ2-1, with the D segment possibly TRBD1 or TRBD2, each aligning over 5 bases. Sequenced here: peripheral blood, sampled on day 0 of AZD1222 vaccination. The sequence derives from an adult in good health. The nucleotides are TGTGCCAGCGAGAGAGGGGACCCCCGGAATGAGCAGTTCTTC. The encoded protein is CASERGDPRNEQFF.